Shown below are 19 T cell receptor beta chains from a single sample sequenced in a study of cytomegalovirus exposure and HLA in healthy donors. Data came from immunoSEQ multiplex PCR; TCRdb stores just in-frame clones and leaves some out. This table has 180,000 or so clones, around nine tenths appearing once. The sample consisted of PBMCs. These receptor sequences come from a man aged 30 to 45 in good health and CMV-seropositive.

The chain couples TRBV5-1 to TRBJ1-1; D remains unclear. CDR1 and CDR2 (germline): SGHRS, YFSETQ. The V and J ends lost 2 bases and 0 bases respectively, with 5 bases between them. There are 13 residues in the CDR3. Here the CDR3 reads CASSFGMNTEAFF. The CDR3 bases are TGCGCCAGCAGCTTCGGGATGAACACTGAAGCTTTCTTT.

V and J are TRBV5-1 and TRBJ2-5, with D hard to call. The CDR3 is made up of 14 amino acids. Looked up from germline, CDR1 is SGHRS and CDR2 is YFSETQ. V was shortened by 1 base and J by 5 bases, with 12 bases between the two germline ends. The CDR3 nucleotides read TGCGCCAGCAGCTTGAACCTATATGGGGAGACCCAGTACTTC. Residues: CASSLNLYGETQYF.

The rearrangement uses TRBV30 and TRBJ2-7; D is unclear. The CDR3 is made up of 14 amino acids. V was trimmed by 4 bases and J by 0 bases, leaving 13 bases between them. Germline loops: CDR1 GTSNPN, CDR2 SVGIG (reference sequence). CDR3 sequence (DNA): TGTGCCTGGAAGTCGGTCAGAAGCTCCTACGAGCAGTACTTC. Protein sequence: CAWKSVRSSYEQYF.

The chain recombines TRBV2 with TRBJ2-1; D tentatively reads TRBD1 or TRBD2 (5 bases each). The CDR3 is 14 residues long. Trimming stripped 3 bases from V and 6 bases from J, with 12 bases between. CDR1 and CDR2 (germline): SNHLY, FYNNEI. This chain's CDR3 is CASSDGPGGNEQFF. CDR3 coding DNA: TGTGCCAGCAGTGACGGACCTGGGGGCAATGAGCAGTTCTTC.

The chain employs TRBV27 and TRBJ1-5, with TRBD1 matching over 9 bases. V was pared by 6 bases and J by 1 base, with 10 bases of the junction left unmatched. CDR3 length: 17 amino acids. CDR1 and CDR2 from the germline V gene are MNHEY and SMNVEV (reference sequence). The CDR3 coding sequence is TGTGCCAGCAGCCGGGACAGGGCCGCCGTGAGCAATCAGCCCCAGCATTTT. This sequence encodes CASSRDRAAVSNQPQHF.

The V gene is TRBV2, the J gene TRBJ1-5, with 9 bases lining up with TRBD1. The V gene's germline CDR1 is SNHLY and CDR2 FYNNEI. J lost 6 bases, V lost 4 bases, and 13 bases had no gene match. This CDR3 is 17 amino acids long. CDR3 coding DNA: TGTGCCAGCAGTGGATCGACAGGGGGGGTAGTAGTTCAGCCCCAGCATTTT. Its translation: CASSGSTGGVVVQPQHF.

The DNA for the CDR3 is TGTGCCAGCAGCGTAGTGAACACAGATACGCAGTATTTT. This encodes CASSVVNTDTQYF. The chain employs TRBV9 and TRBJ2-3, with D unresolved. This CDR3 spans 13 amino acids. Deletions cut 0 bases from V and 2 bases from J, with 4 bases between. Germline-derived CDR1 and CDR2 are SGDLS and YYNGEE.

Only one count was recorded for this clone. The rearrangement uses TRBV5-4 and TRBJ1-6; no firm D call. V shed 0 bases and J shed 0 bases, with 4 bases lying between them. CDR3 length equals 15 residues. Germline V gene data show CDR1 as SGHNT and CDR2 as YYREEE (reference sequence). The CDR3 DNA reads as TGTGCCAGCAGCTTGGGGAGCTCCTATAATTCACCCCTCCACTTT. Translating gives CASSLGSSYNSPLHF.

This rearrangement joins TRBV25-1 to TRBJ2-7; weak D call: TRBD1 (6 bases). The CDR3 contains 15 residues. V was pared by 1 base and J by 5 bases, with 15 bases between. Germline loops: CDR1 MGHDK, CDR2 SYGVNS. CDR3: CASSEWPGHLDEQYF. CDR3 DNA: TGTGCCAGCAGTGAATGGCCGGGACACCTTGACGAGCAGTACTTC.

This sequence joins TRBV4-1 and TRBJ1-1, with 9 nucleotides matching TRBD1. V lost 0 bases and J lost 3; bases outside the gene matches: 11. Germline assignment: CDR1 MGHRA and CDR2 YSYEKL. The CDR3 is 18 residues long. CDR3 loop: CASSQDTAGTGIYTEAFF. In nucleotides, the CDR3 is TGCGCCAGCAGCCAAGATACCGCCGGGACAGGGATATACACTGAAGCTTTCTTT.

The chain uses TRBV7-2 and TRBJ2-5, with D hard to call. Between the trimmed V and J ends, which lost 4 bases and 1 base, there was a span of 13 bases. CDR3 length: 15 residues. Germline V lookup: CDR1 SGHTA, CDR2 FQGNSA. Here the CDR3 reads CASSSQGRPQETQYF. In DNA, the CDR3 is TGTGCCAGCAGCTCACAAGGCCGTCCCCAAGAGACCCAGTACTTC. Full variable domain (rest looked up from reference TRBV7-2 and TRBJ2-5): GAGVSQSPSNKVTEKGKDVELRCDPISGHTALYWYRQSLGQGLEFLIYFQGNSAPDKSGLPSDRFSAERTGGSVSTLTIQRTQQEDSAVYLCASSSQGRPQETQYFGPGTRLLVL.

The chain recombines TRBV28 with TRBJ2-7, with TRBD2 identical over 8 bases. V lost 9 bases and J lost 5; bases outside the gene matches: 15. The CDR3 has 15 residues. Germline V CDR1 and CDR2: MDHEN, SYDVKM. CDR3 bases: TGTGCCAGTACCCCCGTCGGGAGGGCCTCAAACGAGCAGTACTTC. Its protein is CASTPVGRASNEQYF.

The table lists this clone with a count of one. The gene calls are TRBV18 and TRBJ2-3; TRBD2 matches 9 bases. Trimming took 2 bases from V and 4 from J; bases not matched to a gene: 7. From germline, CDR1 is KGHSH and CDR2 LQKENI. CDR3 length: 16 residues. The DNA for the CDR3 is TGTGCCAGCTCACCAAGGCAGCAGCGGGGGGCAGATACGCAGTATTTT. Its translation: CASSPRQQRGADTQYF.

CDR3 sequence reads: CASSFGGEEPQHF. Written as DNA, the CDR3 is TGCGCCAGCAGCTTTGGTGGAGAAGAGCCCCAGCATTTT. The gene calls are TRBV5-1 and TRBJ1-5; D is uncertain. The germline CDR1 and CDR2 sequences are SGHRS and YFSETQ. This CDR3 has 13 amino acids. Trimming pared 2 bases from V and 8 bases from J, leaving 11 bases between. Complete variable domain (other parts from reference TRBV5-1 and TRBJ1-5): KAGVTQTPRYLIKTRGQQVTLSCSPISGHRSVSWYQQTPGQGLQFLFEYFSETQRNKGNFPGRFSGRQFSNSRSEMNVSTLELGDSALYLCASSFGGEEPQHFGDGTRLSIL.

The V gene is TRBV5-8, the J gene TRBJ1-5, with D possibly matching TRBD1 (5 bases). The germline V gene encodes CDR1 SGHTS and CDR2 YDEGEE. With 0 bases removed from V and 3 bases from J, the gap between germline ends came to 16 bases. The CDR3 is made up of 17 amino acids. The CDR3 coding sequence is TGTGCCAGCAGCTTGGCCTTTGGAGGGGCCACCAATCAGCCCCAGCATTTT. Translating it yields CASSLAFGGATNQPQHF.

The V call is TRBV19, the J call TRBJ2-5; D may be TRBD2 (6 bases). This CDR3 spans 15 amino acids. CDR1 LNHDA and CDR2 SQIVND come from the germline V gene (reference sequence). Trimming took 6 bases from V and 3 from J, leaving 17 bases between them. The CDR3 sequence: CASSDGGDRKETQYF. As DNA, the CDR3 is TGTGCCAGTAGCGACGGGGGTGATAGAAAAGAGACCCAGTACTTC.

The DNA of the CDR3 is TGTGCCAGCAGTCCCCAGGGGCGAACCACAGATACGCAGTATTTT. Its translation is CASSPQGRTTDTQYF. The rearrangement uses TRBV6-6 and TRBJ2-3, with a tentative D call TRBD1 (6 bases). The CDR3 length is 15 residues. Germline V gene sequence: CDR1 MNHNY, CDR2 SVGAGI (reference sequence). The V gene lost 5 bases and the J gene lost 2 bases, with 14 bases spanning the gap.

The genes are TRBV6-5 and TRBJ1-4, with 7 bases fitting TRBD1. Germline CDR1 is MNHEY and CDR2 is SVGAGI. The V and J ends lost 6 bases and 7 bases, in that order; junction bases with no gene match: 8. CDR3 length: 14 amino acids. In DNA, the CDR3 is TGTGCCAGCAGGATAGGGGGCCGGAGTGAAAAACTGTTTTTT. Translating gives CASRIGGRSEKLFF.

This clone was counted between two and nine times. The chain uses TRBV2 and TRBJ1-6, with no clear D. V was trimmed by 1 base and J by 4 bases, leaving 11 bases between them. Germline V CDR1 and CDR2: SNHLY, FYNNEI. This CDR3 region has 16 residues. The CDR3: CASSEEAGPYNSPLHF. The DNA for the CDR3 is TGTGCCAGCAGTGAAGAGGCAGGACCGTATAATTCACCCCTCCACTTT.